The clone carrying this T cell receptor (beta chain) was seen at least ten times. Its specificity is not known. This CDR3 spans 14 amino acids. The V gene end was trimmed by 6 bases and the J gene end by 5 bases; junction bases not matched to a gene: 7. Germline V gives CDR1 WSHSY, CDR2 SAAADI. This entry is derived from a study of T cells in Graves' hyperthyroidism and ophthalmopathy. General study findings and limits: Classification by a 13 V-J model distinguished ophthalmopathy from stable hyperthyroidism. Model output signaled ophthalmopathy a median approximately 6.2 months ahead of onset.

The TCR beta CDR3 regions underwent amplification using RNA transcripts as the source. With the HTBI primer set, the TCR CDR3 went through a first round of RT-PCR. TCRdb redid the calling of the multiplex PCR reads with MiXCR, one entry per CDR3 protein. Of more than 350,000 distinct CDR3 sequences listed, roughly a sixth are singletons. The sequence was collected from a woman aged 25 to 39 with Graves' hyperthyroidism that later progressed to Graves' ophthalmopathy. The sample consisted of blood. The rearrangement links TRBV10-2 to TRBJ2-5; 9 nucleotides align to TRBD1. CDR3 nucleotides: TGCGCCAGCAGAGATGACAGGGGGGCCGAGACCCAGTACTTC. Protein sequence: CASRDDRGAETQYF.